Included here is one TCR beta chain sequence, with context. Using immunoSEQ multiplex PCR, the repertoire was profiled, and TCRdb retains in-frame clones only, with some absent. The table records 65,000 to 80,000 clones, roughly 93% of them present only once. From germline, CDR1 is MDHEN and CDR2 SYDVKM. V was cut by 7 bases and J by 3 bases, with 13 bases left in between. This CDR3 is built from 13 residues. This sample was taken from a study of T cell changes during pregnancy in multiple sclerosis. This receptor was obtained from a female donor with multiple sclerosis, enrolled in a pregnancy study. Sequences were derived from peripheral blood, sampled in the first trimester of pregnancy. The chain has TRBV28 and TRBJ2-7; D may be TRBD1 (6 bases). CDR3 bases: TGTGCCAGCATCTCAGGGGTCGGCTACGAGCAGTACTTC. Translated, it gives CASISGVGYEQYF. Based on the CDR3 plus reference TRBV28 and TRBJ2-7, the full variable domain is DVKVTQSSRYLVKRTGEKVFLECVQDMDHENMFWYRQDPGLGLRLIYFSYDVKMKEKGDIPEGYSVSREKKERFSLILESASTNQTSMYLCASISGVGYEQYFGPGTRLTVT.